This T cell receptor beta chain was observed in a study of OX40 agonist ivuxolimab in advanced cancers. This CDR3 region has 15 residues. Germline lookup yields CDR1 MDHEN and CDR2 SYDVKM. Trimming stripped 6 bases from V and 3 bases from J, with 17 bases between. The data were produced by immunoSEQ multiplex PCR, yet TCRdb's version contains in-frame clones alone and is incomplete. Seen here are 150,000 to 190,000 clones, 85% to 95% observed once, and the top ten hold approximately 0.3%. As concerns this clone: Its specificity is not known.

Notes on the study in general: Expansion of clones was among the lowest in partial responders at 0.1-3.0 mg/kg.

The V call is TRBV28, the J call TRBJ1-1, with D perhaps matching TRBD1 (6 bases). The sample was CD4+ or CD8+ T cells sorted from blood, taken in a trial of the OX40 agonist ivuxolimab. This clonotype was obtained from an adult with an advanced solid tumor such as melanoma, head and neck, liver or kidney cancer. Written as DNA, the CDR3 is TGTGCCAGCAGCTCCCGCAGGGGCTGGGACACTGAAGCTTTCTTT. Translation: CASSSRRGWDTEAFF.